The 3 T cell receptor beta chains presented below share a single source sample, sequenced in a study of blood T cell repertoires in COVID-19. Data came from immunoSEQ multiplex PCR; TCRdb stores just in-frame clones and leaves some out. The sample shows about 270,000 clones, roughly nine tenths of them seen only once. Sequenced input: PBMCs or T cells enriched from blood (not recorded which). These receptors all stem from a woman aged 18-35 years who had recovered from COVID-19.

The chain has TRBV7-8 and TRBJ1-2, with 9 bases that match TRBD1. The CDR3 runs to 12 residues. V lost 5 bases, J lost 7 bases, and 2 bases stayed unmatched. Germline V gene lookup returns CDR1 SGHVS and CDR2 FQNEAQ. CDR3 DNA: TGTGCCAGCAGCCGGGACAGGGCTGGCTACACCTTC. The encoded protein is CASSRDRAGYTF.

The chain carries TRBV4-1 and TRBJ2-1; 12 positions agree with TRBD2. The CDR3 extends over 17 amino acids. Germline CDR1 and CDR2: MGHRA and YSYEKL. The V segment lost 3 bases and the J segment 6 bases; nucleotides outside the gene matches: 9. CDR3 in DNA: TGCGCCAGCAGCCATGCCCCCCTAGCGGGGGGGCCCAATGAGCAGTTCTTC. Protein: CASSHAPLAGGPNEQFF.

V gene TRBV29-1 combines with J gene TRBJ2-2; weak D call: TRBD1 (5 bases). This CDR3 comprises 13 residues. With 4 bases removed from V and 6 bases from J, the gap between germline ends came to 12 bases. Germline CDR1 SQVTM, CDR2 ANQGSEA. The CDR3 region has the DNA TGCAGCGTTGGGCAGGGTCGGTCCGGGGAGCTGTTTTTT. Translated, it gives CSVGQGRSGELFF.